A selection of T cell receptor beta chains follows, all from one sample in a study of identical twins. MiXCR, applied by TCRdb to the 5' RACE reads, yields one record per CDR3 protein. The sample consists of 500,000 to 650,000 distinct CDR3 sequences, just over 7% of them appearing once. Another study also made use of these data, one on yellow fever vaccine responses in identical twins.

Sequencing was performed on PBMCs. These receptors came from a woman younger than 30 in good health. Each CDR3 is given with its conserved first and last residue. The order of the fields is D gene, CDR3 length, clone size, V gene, J gene, CDR3 DNA, CDR3 protein. D genes are given only for firm matches. Clone size is shown for a subset of rows, as once, few, many or a class of expanded clone.

>NA|13|many|TRBV11-2|TRBJ1-5
TGTGCCAGCAGCTTAGGGTTTGATCAGCCCCAGCATTTT
CASSLGFDQPQHF
>TRBD2|16|many|TRBV6-1|TRBJ2-1
TGTGCCAGCAGTGAAAGGCGTCTAGCGGATAACAATGAGCAGTTCTTC
CASSERRLADNNEQFF
>NA|12|NA|TRBV24-1|TRBJ2-5
TGTGCCACCAGTGATCTCCTGGGGGGCCAGTACTTC
CATSDLLGGQYF
>TRBD2|16|few|TRBV27|TRBJ2-7
TGTGCCAGCAGTTTATCTGGCGGGAGGCACTCCTACGAGCAGTACTTC
CASSLSGGRHSYEQYF
>TRBD2|17|once|TRBV6-1|TRBJ2-5
TGTGCCAGCAGTGAAGCCCTAGCGGGGGCTATCCAAGAGACCCAGTACTTC
CASSEALAGAIQETQYF
>TRBD1|16|many|TRBV4-1|TRBJ2-5
TGCGCCAGCAGCCCGGATGAGAGGGGGCTTCGGGAGACCCAGTACTTC
CASSPDERGLRETQYF
>NA|14|many|TRBV12-3/TRBV12-4|TRBJ1-1
TGTGCCAGCAGACCTACAGGGCCAAGTACTGAAGCTTTCTTT
CASRPTGPSTEAFF
>NA|15|few|TRBV20-1|TRBJ2-7
TGCAGTGCTAGACAAGGGGGACTTAACACCTACGAGCAGTACTTC
CSARQGGLNTYEQYF
>TRBD2|13|few|TRBV29-1|TRBJ2-7
TGCAGCATTGCGGGGGGGGGAAGCTACGAGCAGTACTTC
CSIAGGGSYEQYF
>NA|14|NA|TRBV6-1|TRBJ2-3
TGTGCCAGCAAGGTACAGGGAATCACAGATACGCAGTATTTT
CASKVQGITDTQYF
>NA|15|few|TRBV7-9|TRBJ1-4
TGTGCCAGCAGCCGCACAGGGCGGTTTAATGAAAAACTGTTTTTT
CASSRTGRFNEKLFF
>TRBD2|15|once|TRBV15|TRBJ2-3
TGTGCCACCAGCCGGACTAGCGGGATCACAGATACGCAGTATTTT
CATSRTSGITDTQYF
>NA|13|NA|TRBV20-1|TRBJ1-1
TGCAGTGCTAGAGGGGGGGGAAACACTGAAGCTTTCTTT
CSARGGGNTEAFF
>NA|14|NA|TRBV7-6|TRBJ2-3
TGTGCCAGCAGCTTAGCATACAGGGCAGATACGCAGTATTTT
CASSLAYRADTQYF
>NA|18|few|TRBV3-1|TRBJ1-2
TGTGCCAGCAGCCCCGCGGGGGGGCGCTTTCGACCTATCTATGGCTACACCTTC
CASSPAGGRFRPIYGYTF
>NA|11|NA|TRBV25-1|TRBJ2-7
TGTGCCAGCAGTGAAAACATGGAGCAGTACTTC
CASSENMEQYF
>TRBD1|15|many|TRBV6-4|TRBJ2-3
TGTGCCAGCAGTGCACAGGGGTCGGGCACAGATACGCAGTATTTT
CASSAQGSGTDTQYF
>NA|15|few|TRBV5-5|TRBJ2-7
TGTGCCAGCAGCCTGGGACCGGACCCTTACTACGAGCAGTACTTC
CASSLGPDPYYEQYF
>NA|11|many|TRBV20-1|TRBJ2-5
TGCAGTGCTAGGCCCCGGGAGACCCAGTACTTC
CSARPRETQYF
>TRBD2|15|many|TRBV20-1|TRBJ2-1
TGCAGTGCTAGAGTATGGAGCGGGAGGTTCGATGAGCAGTTCTTC
CSARVWSGRFDEQFF
>NA|15|many|TRBV15|TRBJ2-3
TGTGCCACCAGCAGAGATAGGGCGTACACAGATACGCAGTATTTT
CATSRDRAYTDTQYF
>NA|18|NA|TRBV20-1|TRBJ2-5
TGCAGTGCTATACTGGACAGCCTTGATTTTTGGAGGCAAGAAACCCAGTACTTC
CSAILDSLDFWRQETQYF
>NA|13|many|TRBV4-1|TRBJ1-4
TGCGCCAGCAGCCAAGTGGTTCGCGAAAAACTGTTTTTT
CASSQVVREKLFF
>NA|19|NA|TRBV21-1|TRBJ2-5
TGTGCCAGCAGCAAAACCCCGGGCCCCACACGTCGCGGCCAAGAGACCCAGTACTTC
CASSKTPGPTRRGQETQYF
>NA|12|few|TRBV29-1|TRBJ2-1
TGCAGCGTTGAAGCGACGGGCAATGAGCAGTTCTTC
CSVEATGNEQFF
>TRBD2|16|NA|TRBV12-3/TRBV12-4|TRBJ2-1
TGTGCCAGCAGTTTAAGCCTAGCGGGAGGCCAAATAGCTCAGTTCTTC
CASSLSLAGGQIAQFF
>NA|17|few|TRBV4-1|TRBJ1-6
TGCGCCAGCAGCCAAGAAAGGGCAGGATCCAATCCTCGGACCCTCCACTTT
CASSQERAGSNPRTLHF
>NA|15|many|TRBV6-5|TRBJ1-2
TGTGCCAGCGGTTACTCTCTTTTTGGGAACTATGGCTACACCTTC
CASGYSLFGNYGYTF
>NA|14|NA|TRBV12-3/TRBV12-4|TRBJ2-5
TGTACCAGCACACGGACAGCACCCTCGGGGACCCAGTACTTC
CTSTRTAPSGTQYF
>NA|16|few|TRBV24-1|TRBJ2-1
TGTGCCACCAGTGATCGTCAGGAGTCCTCCTACAATGAGCAGTTCTTC
CATSDRQESSYNEQFF
>TRBD1|14|NA|TRBV5-1|TRBJ1-1
TGCGCCAGCAGCTTGGAGAACAGGGGGACTGAAGCTTTCTTT
CASSLENRGTEAFF
>TRBD1|14|NA|TRBV24-1|TRBJ2-7
TGTGCCACCAGTCCAAAACAGGGGTCCTACGAGCAGTACTTC
CATSPKQGSYEQYF
>NA|13|few|TRBV20-1|TRBJ2-3
TGCAGTGCTACCAACCAGAAGACAGATACGCAGTATTTT
CSATNQKTDTQYF
>NA|14|few|TRBV5-1|TRBJ1-1
TGCGCCAGCAGCATGCCGACAGGCGCGGATGAAGCTTTCTTT
CASSMPTGADEAFF
>TRBD1|15|NA|TRBV28|TRBJ2-7
TGTGCCAGCAGTCGGCAGAGGACAGGGTCCTACGAGCAGTACTTC
CASSRQRTGSYEQYF
>TRBD2|14|NA|TRBV7-2|TRBJ2-1
TGTGCCAGCAGCCAAGGGGCTAGCGGGACTGAGCAGTTCTTC
CASSQGASGTEQFF
>TRBD2|17|many|TRBV6-5|TRBJ2-5
TGTGCCAGCAGTTACCCTCAGTGGTCGGGGGGCCAAGAGACCCAGTACTTC
CASSYPQWSGGQETQYF
>NA|14|few|TRBV28|TRBJ2-7
TGTGCCAGCAGTTTATTCGCAGGAACCTTCGGGCAGTACTTC
CASSLFAGTFGQYF
>TRBD2|15|many|TRBV5-1|TRBJ2-1
TGCGCCAGCAGCTTGGTGGGGGACTACTACAATGAGCAGTTCTTC
CASSLVGDYYNEQFF
>TRBD1|14|many|TRBV28|TRBJ2-7
TGTGCCAGCAGTGACTCGGGACAGAACTACGAGCAGTACTTC
CASSDSGQNYEQYF
>NA|15|few|TRBV12-3/TRBV12-4|TRBJ1-1
TGTGCCAGCAGCGACATTCTGACAGCGGGGACTGAAGCTTTCTTT
CASSDILTAGTEAFF
>TRBD2|15|NA|TRBV12-3/TRBV12-4|TRBJ2-1
TGTGCCAGCAGTTCTCGACTAGCGGGGAACAATGAGCAGTTCTTC
CASSSRLAGNNEQFF
>NA|16|few|TRBV4-1|TRBJ2-2
TGCGCCAGCAGCCAAGGTCAGGGACGGGACACCGGGGAGCTGTTTTTT
CASSQGQGRDTGELFF
>NA|13|NA|TRBV29-1|TRBJ2-3
TGCAGCGTTGAAAGGGACAACACAGATACGCAGTATTTT
CSVERDNTDTQYF
>TRBD2|16|few|TRBV6-1|TRBJ2-2
TGTGCCAGCAAAACGACTGGGGGGGGGAACACCGGGGAGCTGTTTTTT
CASKTTGGGNTGELFF
>NA|14|few|TRBV20-1|TRBJ2-1
TGCAGTGCTAGCAACCCTACTAGTTTTCCTGAGCAGTTCTTC
CSASNPTSFPEQFF
>NA|15|NA|TRBV7-9|TRBJ2-7
TGTGCCAGCAGCCACCCCGACAGGCTAACCTACGAGCAGTACTTC
CASSHPDRLTYEQYF
>TRBD2|18|NA|TRBV6-5|TRBJ2-2
TGTGCCAGCAGTTACTCCTTAAGCGGGAGGGTGAACACCGGGGAGCTGTTTTTT
CASSYSLSGRVNTGELFF
>NA|14|many|TRBV5-1|TRBJ1-1
TGCGCCAGCAGATCGGACAGAATGAACACTGAAGCTTTCTTT
CASRSDRMNTEAFF
>NA|16|many|TRBV3-1|TRBJ2-4
TGTGCCAGCAGCCCCACAGGGAACGTAGCCAAAAACATTCAGTACTTC
CASSPTGNVAKNIQYF
>TRBD2|14|few|TRBV6-1|TRBJ2-7
TGTGCCAGCAGAAGGACTAGCGGGATCTACGAGCAGTACTTC
CASRRTSGIYEQYF
>TRBD2|16|few|TRBV7-9|TRBJ2-7
TGTGCCAGCAGCTTGCTTGTTTTGCGGGAGGACAACGAGCAGTACTTC
CASSLLVLREDNEQYF
>TRBD2|15|NA|TRBV3-1|TRBJ2-1
TGTGCCAGCACCCTACTAGCGGGGGGTTACAATGAGCAGTTCTTC
CASTLLAGGYNEQFF
>NA|15|many|TRBV12-3/TRBV12-4|TRBJ1-2
TGTGCCAGCAGATTCCGGGATTTAGCTAACTATGGCTACACCTTC
CASRFRDLANYGYTF
>NA|15|NA|TRBV7-6|TRBJ2-1
TGTGCCAGCAGCCCGAGCGGGCCCGCCTACAATGAGCAGTTCTTC
CASSPSGPAYNEQFF
>NA|14|few|TRBV5-1|TRBJ2-5
TGCGCCAGCAGCCCCGGGGTGGTGCTAAAGACCCAGTACTTC
CASSPGVVLKTQYF
>NA|17|few|TRBV5-1|TRBJ2-5
TGCGCCAGCAGCTTGGCGGGAGTAGCGGTAATACAAGAGACCCAGTACTTC
CASSLAGVAVIQETQYF
>TRBD1|15|many|TRBV5-1|TRBJ2-3
TGCGCCAGCAGCTCCGGACAGGGGAATTTAGATACGCAGTATTTT
CASSSGQGNLDTQYF
>NA|15|many|TRBV5-8|TRBJ1-1
TGTGCCAGCAGCTACTCGACGGGGAGAAACACTGAAGCTTTCTTT
CASSYSTGRNTEAFF
>TRBD2|17|many|TRBV29-1|TRBJ2-3
TGCAGCGTTGAAGCTGGAGCCGTAGCGGGGAGCACAGATACGCAGTATTTT
CSVEAGAVAGSTDTQYF